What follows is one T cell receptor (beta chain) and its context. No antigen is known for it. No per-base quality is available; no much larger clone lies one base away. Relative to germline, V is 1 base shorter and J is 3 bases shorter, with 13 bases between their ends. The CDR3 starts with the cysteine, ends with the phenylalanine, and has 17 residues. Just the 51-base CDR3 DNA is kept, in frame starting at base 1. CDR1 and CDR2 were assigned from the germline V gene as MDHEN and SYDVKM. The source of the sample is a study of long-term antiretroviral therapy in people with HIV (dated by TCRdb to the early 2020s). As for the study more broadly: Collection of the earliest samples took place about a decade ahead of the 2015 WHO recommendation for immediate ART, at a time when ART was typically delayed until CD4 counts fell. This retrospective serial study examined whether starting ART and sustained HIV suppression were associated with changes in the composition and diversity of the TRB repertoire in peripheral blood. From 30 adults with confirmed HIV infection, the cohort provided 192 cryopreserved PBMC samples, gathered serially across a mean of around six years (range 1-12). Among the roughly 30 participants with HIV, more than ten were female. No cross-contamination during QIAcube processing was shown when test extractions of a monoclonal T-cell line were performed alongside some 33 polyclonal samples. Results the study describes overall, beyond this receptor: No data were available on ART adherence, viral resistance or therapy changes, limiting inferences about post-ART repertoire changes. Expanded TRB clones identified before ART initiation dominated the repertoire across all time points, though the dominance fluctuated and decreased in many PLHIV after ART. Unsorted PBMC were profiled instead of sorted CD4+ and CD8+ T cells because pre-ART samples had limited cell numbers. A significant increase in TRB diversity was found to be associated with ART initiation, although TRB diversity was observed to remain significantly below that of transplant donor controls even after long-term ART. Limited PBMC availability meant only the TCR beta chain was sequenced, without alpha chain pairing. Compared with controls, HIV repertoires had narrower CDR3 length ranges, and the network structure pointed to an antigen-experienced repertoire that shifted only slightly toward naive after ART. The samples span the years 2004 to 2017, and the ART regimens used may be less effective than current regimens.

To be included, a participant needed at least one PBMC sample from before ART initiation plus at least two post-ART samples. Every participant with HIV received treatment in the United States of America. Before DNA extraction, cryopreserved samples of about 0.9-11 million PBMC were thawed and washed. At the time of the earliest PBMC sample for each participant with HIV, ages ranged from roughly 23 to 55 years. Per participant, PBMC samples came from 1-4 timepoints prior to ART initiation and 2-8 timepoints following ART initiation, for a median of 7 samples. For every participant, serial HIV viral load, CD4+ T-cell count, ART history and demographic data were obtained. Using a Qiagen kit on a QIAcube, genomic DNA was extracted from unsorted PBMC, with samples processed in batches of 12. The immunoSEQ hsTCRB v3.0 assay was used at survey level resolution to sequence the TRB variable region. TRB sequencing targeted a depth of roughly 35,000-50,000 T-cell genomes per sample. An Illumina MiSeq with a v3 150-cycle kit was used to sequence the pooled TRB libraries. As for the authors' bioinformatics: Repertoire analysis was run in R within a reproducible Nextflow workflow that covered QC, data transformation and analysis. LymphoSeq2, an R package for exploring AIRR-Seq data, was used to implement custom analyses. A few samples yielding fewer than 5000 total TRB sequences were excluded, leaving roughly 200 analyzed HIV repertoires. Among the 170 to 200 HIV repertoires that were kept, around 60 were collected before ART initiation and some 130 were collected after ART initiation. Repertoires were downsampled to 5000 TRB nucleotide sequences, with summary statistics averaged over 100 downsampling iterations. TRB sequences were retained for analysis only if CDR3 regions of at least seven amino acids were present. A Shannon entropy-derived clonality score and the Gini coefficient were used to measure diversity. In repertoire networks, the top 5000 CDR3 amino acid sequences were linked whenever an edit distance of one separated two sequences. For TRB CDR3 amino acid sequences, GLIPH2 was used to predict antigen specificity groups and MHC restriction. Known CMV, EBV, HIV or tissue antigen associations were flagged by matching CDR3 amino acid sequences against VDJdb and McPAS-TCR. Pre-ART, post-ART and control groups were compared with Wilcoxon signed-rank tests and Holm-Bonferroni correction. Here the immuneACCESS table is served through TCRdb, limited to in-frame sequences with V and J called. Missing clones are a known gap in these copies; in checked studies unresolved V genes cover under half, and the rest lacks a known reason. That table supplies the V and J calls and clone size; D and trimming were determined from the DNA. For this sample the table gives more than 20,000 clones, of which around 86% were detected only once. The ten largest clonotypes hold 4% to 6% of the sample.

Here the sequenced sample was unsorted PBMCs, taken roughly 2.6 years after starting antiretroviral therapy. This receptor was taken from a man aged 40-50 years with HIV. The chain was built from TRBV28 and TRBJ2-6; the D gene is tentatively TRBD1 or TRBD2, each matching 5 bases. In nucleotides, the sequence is TGTGCCAGCAGTTTATTTGTTGGGGGAAGTGGGGCCAACGTCCTGACTTTC. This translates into CASSLFVGGSGANVLTF.